What follows are 29 T cell receptor beta chains derived from one specimen sequenced in a study of cytomegalovirus exposure and HLA in healthy donors (dated by TCRdb to between 2016 and 2019). Library prep was done by the immunoSEQ multiplex PCR assay. For the multiplex PCR, a mixture combining 60 forward primers for TCR Vbeta segments and 13 reverse primers for TCR Jbeta segments was used. Not all clones reach the TCRdb copy of this immuneACCESS table, which keeps in-frame sequences only. Checked studies attribute under half of the gap to unresolved V genes and leave the rest unexplained. For this sample the table gives under 200,000 clones, of which 75% to 80% were detected only once. The top ten hold 2.5% to 3.5% of the sample. Specimen: PBMCs. The receptors derive from a woman in her thirties or forties in good health and CMV-seronegative.

The chain combines TRBV5-1 with TRBJ1-1, with 8 nucleotides matching TRBD1. V lost 0 bases, J lost 0 bases, and 4 bases stayed unmatched. Germline CDR1 is SGHRS and CDR2 is YFSETQ. This CDR3 spans 16 amino acids. The CDR3 sequence: CASSLGDRLMNTEAFF. In DNA form, the CDR3 reads TGCGCCAGCAGCTTGGGGGACAGGCTTATGAACACTGAAGCTTTCTTT.

The count of this clone is one. Other nucleotide sequences in the sample specify the same CDR3. V usage is TRBV4-2 and J usage is TRBJ2-2; TRBD2 agrees at 11 bases. This CDR3 region has 18 residues. Germline-derived CDR1 and CDR2 are LGHNA and YNFKEQ. V shed 0 bases and J 0 bases; nucleotides not matched to a gene: 3. DNA of the CDR3: TGTGCCAGCAGCCAAGAACTAGCGGGGGCCGCGAACACCGGGGAGCTGTTTTTT. Its protein product is CASSQELAGAANTGELFF.

The V gene is TRBV21-1, the J gene TRBJ1-5; the listed D gene, TRBD1, was not tested against the DNA. TRBV21-1 is a pseudogene. The CDR3 consists of 21 residues. CDR3 in amino acids: CASRSFPGQGLGFNSNQPQHF. CDR3 DNA: TGTGCCAGCCGATCTTTTCCCGGACAGGGCTTGGGATTCAATAGCAATCAGCCCCAGCATTTT.

This sequence joins TRBV27 and TRBJ1-1, with D possibly TRBD1 on 6 matching bases. The CDR3 is made up of 16 amino acids. The V and J ends lost 5 bases and 1 base respectively, with 17 bases between them. Looked up from germline, CDR1 is MNHEY and CDR2 is SMNVEV (reference sequence). The CDR3 DNA reads as TGTGCCAGCAGTCCCGGACAGAAGCGGTCGAACACTGAAGCTTTCTTT. It encodes CASSPGQKRSNTEAFF.

The rearrangement links TRBV4-1 to TRBJ1-2, with D maybe TRBD1 (5 bases). Germline values: CDR1 MGHRA, CDR2 YSYEKL. V lost 6 bases and J lost 6, with 20 bases in between. The CDR3 has 15 residues. The CDR3 protein is CASRSIRGLIDGYTF. The CDR3 region has the DNA TGCGCCAGCAGAAGTATTAGGGGACTAATCGATGGCTACACCTTC.

The chain couples TRBV29-1 to TRBJ2-3; D is possibly TRBD2 (5 bases). CDR1 is SQVTM and CDR2 is ANQGSEA in the germline V gene. V lost 0 bases, J lost 3 bases, and 7 bases lay in between. CDR3 size: 13 residues. The DNA for the CDR3 is TGCAGCGTTGAAGATACTAGGACAGATACGCAGTATTTT. Translation: CSVEDTRTDTQYF.

CDR3: CASTPRWGEDTQYF. The CDR3 DNA reads as TGTGCCAGCACCCCTCGGTGGGGGGAAGATACGCAGTATTTT. The genes are TRBV5-6 and TRBJ2-3; weak D call: TRBD2 (6 bases). Germline CDR1 reads SGHDT; CDR2 reads YYEEEE. V was shortened by 6 bases and J by 5 bases, with 16 bases between the two germline ends. The CDR3 has 14 residues.

Only one count was recorded for this clone. The chain carries TRBV25-1 and TRBJ1-5; D unclear. The length of the CDR3 is 14 residues. The germline V gene encodes CDR1 MGHDK and CDR2 SYGVNS. Deletions cut 8 bases from V and 1 base from J, with 12 bases between. This CDR3 reads CASGAEGSNQPQHF. The CDR3 DNA is TGTGCCAGCGGTGCCGAGGGAAGCAATCAGCCCCAGCATTTT. Complete variable domain (other parts from reference TRBV25-1 and TRBJ1-5): EADIYQTPRYLVIGTGKKITLECSQTMGHDKMYWYQQDPGMELHLIHYSYGVNSTEKGDLSSESTVSRIRTEHFPLTLESARPSHTSQYLCASGAEGSNQPQHFGDGTRLSIL.

The chain employs TRBV5-1 and TRBJ1-2; the D gene is possibly TRBD1 (5 bases). This CDR3 comprises 17 residues. Germline CDR1 reads SGHRS; CDR2 reads YFSETQ. Trimming cost V 5 bases and J 4 bases, with 24 bases left between them. The CDR3 is CASSFFMFPSQGYGYTF. The CDR3 DNA sequence: TGCGCCAGCAGTTTTTTTATGTTCCCTTCGCAGGGCTATGGCTACACCTTC. The full variable domain, rest sourced from reference TRBV5-1 and TRBJ1-2, is KAGVTQTPRYLIKTRGQQVTLSCSPISGHRSVSWYQQTPGQGLQFLFEYFSETQRNKGNFPGRFSGRQFSNSRSEMNVSTLELGDSALYLCASSFFMFPSQGYGYTFGSGTRLTVV.

This clone was recorded once. This chain joins TRBV2 and TRBJ2-5; the D gene is possibly TRBD2 (8 bases). Germline V gene lookup returns CDR1 SNHLY and CDR2 FYNNEI. Trimming pared 7 bases from V and 2 bases from J, leaving 20 bases between. This CDR3 contains 16 residues. CDR3 bases: TGTGCCAGCAAGGGGGCGGGGACTAGACTACAAGAGACCCAGTACTTC. As protein: CASKGAGTRLQETQYF.

The chain uses TRBV13 and TRBJ1-6; D may be TRBD1 (6 bases). V was clipped by 5 bases and J by 5 bases, with 13 bases between them. The CDR3 runs to 15 residues. Germline values: CDR1 PRHDT, CDR2 FYEKMQ (reference sequence). For the CDR3, the DNA is TGTGCCAGCAGCCAAACTACAGGGAATAATTCACCCCTCCACTTT. Its protein product is CASSQTTGNNSPLHF.

The J gene is TRBJ2-3, the V gene TRBV2, with D tentatively TRBD1 (5 bases). Per germline, CDR1 SNHLY and CDR2 FYNNEI. This CDR3 spans 16 amino acids. V lost 7 bases and J lost 0, with 17 bases in between. The CDR3 DNA reads TGTGCCAGCACCCTGTTGACAGAGATTAGCACAGATACGCAGTATTTT. Residues: CASTLLTEISTDTQYF.

This chain uses TRBV4-2 with TRBJ2-3, with 11 bases lining up with TRBD2. The CDR3 extends over 16 amino acids. Germline CDR1 LGHNA, CDR2 YNFKEQ. The junction had 4 bases not matched to a gene; V was cut back by 1 base and J by 4 bases. CDR3: CASSQGGTSGADTQYF. CDR3 sequence (DNA): TGTGCCAGCAGCCAAGGGGGGACTAGCGGCGCAGATACGCAGTATTTT.

V is TRBV7-3 and J is TRBJ1-1; perhaps TRBD1 as D (5 bases). The CDR3 length is 13 residues. V was pared by 1 base and J by 13 bases, with 16 bases between. Germline CDR1 reads SGHTA; CDR2 reads FQGTGA. The CDR3: CASSLNPAGPNFF. DNA for the CDR3: TGTGCCAGCAGCTTAAACCCCGCAGGGCCAAATTTCTTT.

The J gene is TRBJ2-1, the V gene TRBV9; 8 nucleotides match TRBD2. Trimming at V came to 3 bases and at J to 3 bases, leaving 5 bases not matched to a gene. CDR3 size: 15 residues. Germline loops: CDR1 SGDLS, CDR2 YYNGEE. For the CDR3, the DNA is TGTGCCAGCAGCGAAGGTAGCGGGAACTACAATGAGCAGTTCTTC. Translated, it gives CASSEGSGNYNEQFF. Using reference TRBV9 and TRBJ2-1 for the parts outside the CDR3, the full variable domain is DSGVTQTPKHLITATGQRVTLRCSPRSGDLSVYWYQQSLDQGLQFLIQYYNGEERAKGNILERFSAQQFPDLHSELNLSSLELGDSALYFCASSEGSGNYNEQFFGPGTRLTVL.

V usage is TRBV2 and J usage is TRBJ1-4; D not resolved. The ends were cut back, 6 bases at V and 4 bases at J, with 9 bases in the middle. CDR1 is SNHLY and CDR2 is FYNNEI in the germline V gene. The CDR3 runs 13 residues. The CDR3 DNA reads as TGTGCCAGCAGGGTACGGAGTAATGAAAAACTGTTTTTT. Its translation: CASRVRSNEKLFF.

J is TRBJ2-7 and V is TRBV19; TRBD1 matches at 7 bases. The V gene end was trimmed by 6 bases and the J gene end by 4 bases; junction bases not matched to a gene: 9. Germline V CDR1 and CDR2: LNHDA, SQIVND (reference sequence). The CDR3 covers 14 residues. CDR3 coding DNA: TGTGCCAGTAGCACCCTGGACAGGTGGTACGAGCAGTACTTC. This translates into CASSTLDRWYEQYF.

Notes on this clone: One junction end disagrees with the germline gene, perhaps due to a read error. V usage is TRBV7-9 and J usage is TRBJ1-5; TRBD1 matches 7 bases. CDR3 length: 12 amino acids. Germline V lookup: CDR1 SEHNR, CDR2 FQNEAQ (reference sequence). Written as DNA, the CDR3 is TGTTCCAGCAGCCCAGGGGGTCAGCCCCAGCATTTT. It codes for CSSSPGGQPQHF. The full variable domain, rest sourced from reference TRBV7-9 and TRBJ1-5, is DTGVSQNPRHKITKRGQNVTFRCDPISEHNRLYWYRQTLGQGPEFLTYFQNEAQLEKSRLLSDRFSAERPKGSFSTLEIQRTEQGDSAMYLCSSSPGGQPQHFGDGTRLSIL.

This clone was recorded a few times. The gene calls are TRBV6-1 and TRBJ1-1, with D uncertain. Germline CDR1 and CDR2: MNHNS and SASEGT. V was cut by 7 bases and J by 0 bases, with 9 bases left in between. This CDR3 has 13 amino acids. The CDR3 DNA sequence: TGTGCCAGCAAAAATGAGCTGAACACTGAAGCTTTCTTT. Translating it yields CASKNELNTEAFF.

The chain is built from TRBV27 and TRBJ2-3, with D tentatively TRBD1 (6 bases). Germline V gives CDR1 MNHEY, CDR2 SMNVEV (reference sequence). Trimming pared 7 bases from V and 8 bases from J, leaving 19 bases between. CDR3 length: 14 residues. The DNA of the CDR3 is TGTGCCAGCACCATAAACAGGGATTCTGGTACGCAGTATTTT. Protein sequence: CASTINRDSGTQYF.

J is TRBJ2-1 and V is TRBV18; TRBD2 matches at 9 bases. CDR3 length: 15 residues. Germline loops: CDR1 KGHSH, CDR2 LQKENI. V was clipped by 6 bases and J by 1 base; unmatched bases: 4. CDR3 DNA sequence: TGTGCCAGCTCGCTTAGCGGGGGTTCCTACAATGAGCAGTTCTTC. Its translation is CASSLSGGSYNEQFF.

The chain is built from TRBV2 and TRBJ2-7; tentative D call: TRBD2 (7 bases). CDR1 and CDR2 (germline): SNHLY, FYNNEI. Trimming left V 6 bases short and J 7 bases short, with 19 bases between. CDR3 size: 14 residues. The CDR3 bases are TGTGCCAGCAGCTCCTTGGGGGGGGCTAAAGAGCAGTACTTC. It yields the protein CASSSLGGAKEQYF.

This clone appeared a few times. The chain employs TRBV19 and TRBJ2-7, with D maybe TRBD1 (6 bases). From germline, CDR1 is LNHDA and CDR2 SQIVND (reference sequence). CDR3 size: 13 residues. V lost 1 base, J lost 9 bases, and 13 bases lay in between. The CDR3 sequence is CASSIGQGGWQYF. In DNA form, the CDR3 reads TGTGCCAGTAGTATAGGGCAAGGGGGTTGGCAGTACTTC.

The CDR3 DNA follows: TGTGCCAGCAGTTTAGAGAACAGGGATCTGGGCACTGAAGCTTTCTTT. Residues: CASSLENRDLGTEAFF. The chain employs TRBV28 and TRBJ1-1, with a possible D match to TRBD1 (6 bases). Germline values: CDR1 MDHEN, CDR2 SYDVKM. This CDR3 has 16 amino acids. The germline V and J ends were trimmed by 2 bases and 4 bases, with 17 bases remaining between them.

The chain has TRBV6-5 and TRBJ2-3; weak D call: TRBD1 (6 bases). The length of the CDR3 is 14 residues. Trimming pared 6 bases from V and 3 bases from J, leaving 13 bases between. Germline V gene lookup returns CDR1 MNHEY and CDR2 SVGAGI. In DNA, the CDR3 is TGTGCCAGCAGCACTGAGACAGGTACAGATACGCAGTATTTT. Its translation: CASSTETGTDTQYF.

The J gene is TRBJ1-5, the V gene TRBV21-1. TRBV21-1 is noted as a pseudogene. The CDR3 is 17 residues long. The CDR3 here is CASSWGGWEDSNQPQHF. DNA of the CDR3: TGTGCCAGCAGTTGGGGGGGCTGGGAGGACAGCAATCAGCCCCAGCATTTT.

This sequence joins TRBV5-1 and TRBJ1-1; 8 positions match TRBD1. The germline V gene encodes CDR1 SGHRS and CDR2 YFSETQ. V dropped 1 base and J dropped 1; count of bases not matched to a gene: 3. The CDR3 runs to 15 residues. CDR3 region: CASSLIGQGNTEAFF. Here the CDR3 DNA reads TGCGCCAGCAGCTTGATAGGACAGGGGAACACTGAAGCTTTCTTT.

The CDR3 sequence: CASIELAGYYEQYF. Here the CDR3 DNA reads TGTGCCAGCATCGAACTAGCGGGGTATTACGAGCAGTACTTC. The chain is built from TRBV6-1 and TRBJ2-5; 10 bases match TRBD2. The J call may be wrong; the DNA end is better matched by TRBJ2-7. This CDR3 has 14 amino acids. In germline, CDR1 is MNHNS, CDR2 SASEGT.

This sequence joins TRBV5-4 and TRBJ2-3, with D perhaps TRBD1 (6 bases). The V and J ends lost 6 bases and 6 bases respectively, with 14 bases between them. Germline V gene lookup returns CDR1 SGHNT and CDR2 YYREEE (reference sequence). The CDR3 has 13 amino acids. The CDR3 here is CASTERGGDTQYF. In DNA, the CDR3 is TGTGCCAGCACCGAGCGTGGGGGCGATACGCAGTATTTT. The whole variable domain, filled in from reference TRBV5-4 and TRBJ2-3, reads ETGVTQSPTHLIKTRGQQVTLRCSSQSGHNTVSWYQQALGQGPQFIFQYYREEENGRGNFPPRFSGLQFPNYSSELNVNALELDDSALYLCASTERGGDTQYFGPGTRLTVL.